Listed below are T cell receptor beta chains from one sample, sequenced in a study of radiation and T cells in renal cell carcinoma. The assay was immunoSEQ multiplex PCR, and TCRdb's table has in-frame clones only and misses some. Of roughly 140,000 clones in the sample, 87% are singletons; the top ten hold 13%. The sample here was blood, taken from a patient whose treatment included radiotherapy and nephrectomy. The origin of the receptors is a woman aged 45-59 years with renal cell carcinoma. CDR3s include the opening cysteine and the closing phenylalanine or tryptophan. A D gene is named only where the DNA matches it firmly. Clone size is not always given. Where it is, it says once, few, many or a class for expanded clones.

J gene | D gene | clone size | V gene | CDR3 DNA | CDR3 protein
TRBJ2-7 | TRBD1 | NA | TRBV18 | TGTGCCAGCTCAAGCGGGACAGGGTCCTACGAGCAGTACTTC | CASSSGTGSYEQYF
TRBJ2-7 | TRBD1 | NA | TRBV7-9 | TGTGCCAGCAGCTCTACGGCTACCGGGACAGGGTTACGCTACGAGCAGTACTTC | CASSSTATGTGLRYEQYF
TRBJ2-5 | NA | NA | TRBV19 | TGTGCCAGTAGTATATTGAACAGGGAAGAGACCCAGTACTTC | CASSILNREETQYF
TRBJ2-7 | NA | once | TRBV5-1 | TGCGCCAGCAGTGACAGATCGTCCTACGAGCAGTACTTC | CASSDRSSYEQYF
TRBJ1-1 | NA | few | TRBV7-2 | TGTGCCAGCAGCTTGACAGAGGACACTGAAGCTTTCTTT | CASSLTEDTEAFF
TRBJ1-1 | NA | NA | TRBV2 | TGTGCCAGCAGAAGATCCGGCCTCGCTACCGAAGCTTTCTTT | CASRRSGLATEAFF
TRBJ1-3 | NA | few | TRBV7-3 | TGTGCCAGCAGCCCAGGACATACGGGAAACACCATATATTTT | CASSPGHTGNTIYF
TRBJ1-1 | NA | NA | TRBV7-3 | TGTGCCAGCAGCTTAGGGGGGACGAACACTGAAGCTTTCTTT | CASSLGGTNTEAFF
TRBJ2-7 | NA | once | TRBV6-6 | TGTGCCAGCAGTCGAGACCGCGCCCACGAGCAGTACTTC | CASSRDRAHEQYF
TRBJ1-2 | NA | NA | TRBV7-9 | TGTGCCAGCCGCCTGAGGGCCTTAGGGGGCTACACCTTC | CASRLRALGGYTF
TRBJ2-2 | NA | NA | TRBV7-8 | TGTGCCAGCAGCCCTTTGGGGGGGCGGACCGGGGAGCTGTTTTTT | CASSPLGGRTGELFF
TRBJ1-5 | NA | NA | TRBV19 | TGTGCCAGTAGTAGTTCGGGACGGGGGAATCAGCCCCAGCATTTT | CASSSSGRGNQPQHF
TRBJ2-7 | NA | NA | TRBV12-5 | TGTGCTAGTGTGGGGAGATCCTACGAGCAGTACTTC | CASVGRSYEQYF
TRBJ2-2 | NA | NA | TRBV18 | TGTGCCAGCTCACCACCCAGGGGCTGGAACACCGGGGAGCTGTTTTTT | CASSPPRGWNTGELFF
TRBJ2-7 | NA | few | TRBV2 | TGTGCCAGGGGTTCTGCTGGGGGCCTCTACGAGCAGTACTTC | CARGSAGGLYEQYF
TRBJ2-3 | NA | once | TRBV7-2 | TGTGCCAGCAGCGCGCGGCCTGTGGTAGATACGCAGTATTTT | CASSARPVVDTQYF
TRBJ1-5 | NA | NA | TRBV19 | TGTGCCAGTAGTGTCCCCGGCGTGCGAACGAATACTCAGCCCCAGCATTTT | CASSVPGVRTNTQPQHF
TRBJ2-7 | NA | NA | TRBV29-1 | TGCAGCGTTGAAGGAAAAGATTCCTACGAGCAGTACTTC | CSVEGKDSYEQYF
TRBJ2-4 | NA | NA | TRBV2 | TGTGCCAGCAGGGACAACAGTCTAGCCAAAAACATTCAGTACTTC | CASRDNSLAKNIQYF
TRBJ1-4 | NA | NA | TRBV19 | TGTGCCAGTAGTTTGTACCCGCAGGGGTTAGGTGGTGAAAAACTGTTTTTT | CASSLYPQGLGGEKLFF
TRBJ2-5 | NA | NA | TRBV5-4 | TGTGCCAGCAGCCAGGGCCCGTCACCAAGAGGGGAGACCCAGTACTTC | CASSQGPSPRGETQYF
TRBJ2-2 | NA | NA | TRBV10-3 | TGTGCCATCAGTGGGTTAGCGGAGACGAACACCGGGGAGCTGTTTTTT | CAISGLAETNTGELFF
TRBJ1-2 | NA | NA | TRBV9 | TGTGCCAGCAGCGTAGAGCACTATGGCTACACCTTC | CASSVEHYGYTF
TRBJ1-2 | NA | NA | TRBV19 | TGTGCCAGTAGTATGAGGTGGACCCAGGGGGGCTACACCTTC | CASSMRWTQGGYTF
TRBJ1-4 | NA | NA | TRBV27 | TGTGCCAGCAGTCCAGGGATCGTGAGTGTAAAACTGTTTTTT | CASSPGIVSVKLFF
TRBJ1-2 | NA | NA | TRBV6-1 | TGTGCCAGCAGGCAAGAGAGAGCAGGGGGCTACACCTTC | CASRQERAGGYTF
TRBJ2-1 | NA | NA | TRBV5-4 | TGTGCCAGCAGCTTCTTGAGACAGGCTGACAATGAGCAGTTCTTC | CASSFLRQADNEQFF
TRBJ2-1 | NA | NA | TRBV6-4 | TGTGCCAGCAGTGACTCGGGTCTAAATGAGCAGTTCTTC | CASSDSGLNEQFF
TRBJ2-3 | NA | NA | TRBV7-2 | TGTGCCAGCAGCTTAGTTAGCGGCCCCCAGGATACGCAGTATTTT | CASSLVSGPQDTQYF
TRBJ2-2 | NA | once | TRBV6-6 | TGTGCCAGCAGCTTTGAGACCGGGGAGCTGTTTTTT | CASSFETGELFF
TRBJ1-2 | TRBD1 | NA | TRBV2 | TGCGCCATCTCTGAAGTACAGGGGGCCTATGGCTACACCTTC | CAISEVQGAYGYTF
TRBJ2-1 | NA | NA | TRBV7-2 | TGTGCCAGCAGCTTAGACGGGGTCCCGAGGGATGAGCAGTTCTTC | CASSLDGVPRDEQFF
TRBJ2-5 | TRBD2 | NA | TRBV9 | TGTGCCAGCAGCGTTGGTAGCGGGGGTGTGGTTGAGACCCAGTACTTC | CASSVGSGGVVETQYF